The 21 T cell receptor beta chains listed next were all sequenced from one sample in a study of response to subunit inactivated influenza vaccine. Via MiXCR, TCRdb re-called the RT-PCR reads, giving one row per CDR3 protein. The data hold about 800,000 distinct CDR3 sequences, with less than 25% observed a single time. Sequencing used PBMCs from blood, obtained about 5 days after vaccination. These receptors were taken from a man in his forties or fifties who received an inactivated influenza vaccine.

Only a few counts were recorded for this clonotype. V gene TRBV6-4 combines with J gene TRBJ1-4; TRBD1 aligns across 9 bases. Germline CDR1 reads MRHNA; CDR2 reads SNTAGT. The trim removed 5 bases at V and 6 bases at J, leaving 10 bases unmatched. This CDR3 region has 16 residues. Here the CDR3 DNA reads TGTGCCAGCAGTCGAGACCGGGACAGGGCGGATGAAAAACTGTTTTTT. Its translation is CASSRDRDRADEKLFF.

This clonotype was seen more than once but under ten times. An end of the junction does not agree with germline; a read error may underlie this. V and J are TRBV7-7 and TRBJ2-1; 14 bases line up with TRBD2. Germline assignment: CDR1 SSHAT and CDR2 FNYEAQ (reference sequence). This CDR3 is built from 16 residues. DNA for the CDR3: TGTGCTAGCAGCTTAGGTCGACTAGCGGGGGGGAATGAGCAGTTCTTC. This translates into CASSLGRLAGGNEQFF.

The chain has TRBV28 and TRBJ2-3; 8 positions match TRBD2. The V and J ends lost 5 bases and 6 bases, in that order; junction bases with no gene match: 7. The CDR3 totals 14 residues. Germline-derived CDR1 and CDR2 are MDHEN and SYDVKM. This CDR3 reads CASSPRTSLDTQYF. Here the CDR3 DNA reads TGTGCCAGCAGTCCACGGACTAGCCTGGATACGCAGTATTTT.

This sequence joins TRBV5-1 and TRBJ2-2, with 7 positions matching TRBD1. The CDR3 contains 16 residues. J lost 0 bases, V lost 5 bases, and 7 bases had no gene match. Germline CDR1 reads SGHRS; CDR2 reads YFSETQ. The CDR3: CASSEQGPANTGELFF. The CDR3 DNA sequence: TGCGCCAGCAGTGAACAGGGGCCCGCGAACACCGGGGAGCTGTTTTTT.

Many counts were recorded for this clonotype. V and J are TRBV7-9 and TRBJ2-1; a possible D gene is TRBD2 (5 bases). From germline, CDR1 is SEHNR and CDR2 FQNEAQ (reference sequence). CDR3 size: 12 residues. The V end was cut by 2 bases, the J end by 8 bases, with 7 bases between. Here the CDR3 DNA reads TGTGCCAGCAGCTTATTTAGCGATGAGCAGTTCTTC. Translating gives CASSLFSDEQFF.

This clonotype showed up just a few times. The rearrangement links TRBV3-1 to TRBJ2-1; TRBD1 might be the D (5 bases). From germline, CDR1 is LGHDT and CDR2 YNNKEL (reference sequence). The CDR3 sequence is 14 residues long. Trimming stripped 6 bases from V and 4 bases from J, with 13 bases between. DNA for the CDR3: TGTGCCAGCAGGGACACTGGCCCATACAATGAGCAGTTCTTC. It codes for CASRDTGPYNEQFF.

The genes are TRBV5-1 and TRBJ2-3; a weak D match, TRBD1 (7 bases). The CDR3 spans 16 residues. V gave up 4 bases and J gave up 2 bases, with 17 bases separating them. Germline values: CDR1 SGHRS, CDR2 YFSETQ. The CDR3 loop reads CASSPGVRGTTDTQYF. The DNA of the CDR3 is TGCGCCAGCAGCCCGGGGGTCAGGGGGACCACAGATACGCAGTATTTT.

The rearrangement uses TRBV7-9 and TRBJ2-3; D unresolved. CDR3 size: 15 residues. V lost 1 base, J lost 2 bases, and 10 bases lay in between. The germline CDR1 and CDR2 sequences are SEHNR and FQNEAQ (reference sequence). The CDR3 loop reads CASSLGAETTDTQYF. The CDR3 nucleotides read TGTGCCAGCAGCTTAGGGGCGGAGACCACAGATACGCAGTATTTT.

J is TRBJ2-7 and V is TRBV15, with TRBD1 identical over 7 bases. Trimming removed 5 bases from V and 9 bases from J; junction bases left unmatched: 7. The CDR3 totals 12 residues. Germline V gene lookup returns CDR1 LNHNV and CDR2 YYDKDF (reference sequence). CDR3 protein: CATSSTGVAQYF. The CDR3 coding sequence is TGTGCCACCAGCTCAACAGGGGTTGCGCAGTACTTC.

This clonotype was detected a few times. This chain joins TRBV6-1 and TRBJ2-5; TRBD2 matches at 9 bases. Germline V lookup: CDR1 MNHNS, CDR2 SASEGT. The CDR3 sequence is 15 residues long. The junction had 11 bases not matched to a gene; V was cut back by 5 bases and J by 7 bases. This chain's CDR3 is CASSRRREGPGTQYF. The DNA of the CDR3 is TGTGCCAGCAGTCGCAGGCGGGAGGGCCCGGGGACCCAGTACTTC.

V and J are TRBV24-1 and TRBJ1-1; the D gene is possibly TRBD1 (6 bases). V was shortened by 6 bases and J by 7 bases, with 17 bases between the two germline ends. CDR1 and CDR2 (germline): KGHDR, SFDVKD. The CDR3 has 14 residues. This chain's CDR3 is CATSRAGGRGEAFF. The CDR3 DNA reads as TGTGCCACCAGTCGGGCCGGGGGCAGAGGTGAAGCTTTCTTT.

This chain joins TRBV12-3 or TRBV12-4 and TRBJ2-5, with D possibly being TRBD1 or TRBD2 (5 bases each). Between the trimmed V and J ends, which lost 7 bases and 3 bases, there was a span of 15 bases. This CDR3 comprises 14 residues. The CDR3 DNA reads as TGTGCCAGCAAAAAAGGGGTGGAGGAAGAGACCCAGTACTTC. Amino acids: CASKKGVEEETQYF.

The chain has TRBV6-5 and TRBJ2-7; tentatively, D is TRBD2 (6 bases). The V and J ends lost 0 bases and 3 bases respectively, with 21 bases between them. Germline CDR1 is MNHEY and CDR2 is SVGAGI. This CDR3 region has 18 residues. The CDR3 loop is CASSYSKGGGPGYYEQYF. In DNA form, the CDR3 reads TGTGCCAGCAGTTACTCGAAGGGTGGAGGGCCGGGGTACTACGAGCAGTACTTC.

There are a few counts of this clonotype. The chain recombines TRBV11-2 with TRBJ1-1; no firm D call. Germline CDR1 reads SGHAT; CDR2 reads FQNNGV. The CDR3 contains 13 residues. V lost 1 base, J lost 8 bases, and 11 bases lay in between. The CDR3 loop reads CASSLGLRGEAFF. The CDR3 DNA follows: TGTGCCAGCAGCTTAGGTCTTCGAGGGGAAGCTTTCTTT. Together with reference TRBV11-2 and TRBJ1-1, the CDR3 gives the full variable domain: EAGVAQSPRYKIIEKRQSVAFWCNPISGHATLYWYQQILGQGPKLLIQFQNNGVVDDSQLPKDRFSAERLKGVDSTLKIQPAKLEDSAVYLCASSLGLRGEAFFGQGTRLTVV.

This clonotype was detected many times. The V gene is TRBV20-1, the J gene TRBJ1-1; D gene uncertain. The CDR3 contains 13 residues. V lost 0 bases, J lost 0 bases, and 5 bases lay in between. The V gene's germline CDR1 is DFQATT and CDR2 SNEGSKA (reference sequence). The CDR3 DNA follows: TGCAGTGCTAGAGAGGATATGAACACTGAAGCTTTCTTT. Its protein is CSAREDMNTEAFF.

The chain recombines TRBV19 with TRBJ2-3, with D possibly matching TRBD1 (6 bases). Germline V gives CDR1 LNHDA, CDR2 SQIVND (reference sequence). CDR3 length: 15 residues. Trimming left V 10 bases short and J 3 bases short, with 20 bases between. CDR3 amino acids: CATRDTTFKTDTQYF. The CDR3 DNA follows: TGTGCCACCCGGGACACCACCTTCAAGACAGATACGCAGTATTTT.

At least ten counts were recorded for this clonotype. V usage is TRBV5-6 and J usage is TRBJ2-1; 8 bases are shared with TRBD2. V shed 4 bases, J shed 3 bases, and the junction held 6 bases outside the gene matches. The CDR3 totals 15 residues. Germline values: CDR1 SGHDT, CDR2 YYEEEE. Here the CDR3 DNA reads TGTGCCAGCAGCCTCGGGACTAGTGTCTACAATGAGCAGTTCTTC. Its protein is CASSLGTSVYNEQFF.

The V and J genes are TRBV5-5 and TRBJ2-3; no reliable D call. In germline, CDR1 is SGHKS, CDR2 YYEKEE (reference sequence). CDR3 length: 13 amino acids. V was pared by 3 bases and J by 1 base, with 6 bases between. The CDR3 loop is CASSSHRTDTQYF. The CDR3 coding sequence is TGTGCCAGCAGCTCCCATCGCACAGATACGCAGTATTTT.

The CDR3 region is CASSLAGRPANTGELFF. In DNA form, the CDR3 reads TGTGCCAGCAGTTTAGCTGGGCGGCCCGCGAACACCGGGGAGCTGTTTTTT. The chain joins TRBV12-3 or TRBV12-4 to TRBJ2-2; D gene unclear. The V end lost 0 bases, the J end lost 0 bases, and 11 bases lay between the germline ends. This CDR3 spans 17 amino acids.

The chain couples TRBV7-2 to TRBJ2-1; D is unresolved. Per germline, CDR1 SGHTA and CDR2 FQGNSA. The CDR3 consists of 13 residues. Trimming cost V 2 bases and J 8 bases, with 10 bases left between them. This CDR3 is CASSLKGLDEQFF. The DNA of the CDR3 is TGTGCCAGCAGCTTAAAAGGTTTGGATGAGCAGTTCTTC.

This clonotype has more than one count but fewer than ten. The chain uses TRBV4-3 and TRBJ1-2, with 11 positions matching TRBD1. The CDR3 is made up of 16 amino acids. Germline lookup yields CDR1 LGHNA and CDR2 YSLEER. V lost 0 bases to trimming and J lost 8 bases; unmatched junction nucleotides: 8. The CDR3 sequence: CASSQDLEDRGLGYTF. The CDR3 region has the DNA TGCGCCAGCAGCCAAGATCTGGAGGACAGGGGGCTAGGCTACACCTTC.